What follows are 7 T cell receptor beta chains derived from one specimen sequenced in a study of blood T cell repertoires in COVID-19. The data were produced by immunoSEQ multiplex PCR, yet TCRdb's version contains in-frame clones alone and is incomplete. This sample has some 260,000 clones, with roughly four fifths found just once. The sample was PBMCs or T cells enriched from blood (not recorded which). The receptors were gathered from a man aged 30-40 years with acute COVID-19.

The chain couples TRBV5-6 to TRBJ2-3, with TRBD2 as a possible D gene (6 bases). Trimming removed 1 base from V and 5 bases from J, with 14 bases in between. Germline V gives CDR1 SGHDT, CDR2 YYEEEE. The CDR3 contains 15 residues. The CDR3, as DNA: TGTGCCAGCAGCTTGCTCGGAGGGGCCGAAGATACGCAGTATTTT. Translating it yields CASSLLGGAEDTQYF.

The rearrangement links TRBV24-1 to TRBJ2-3; TRBD2 aligns across 12 bases. This CDR3 spans 15 amino acids. Per the germline V gene, CDR1 is KGHDR and CDR2 is SFDVKD. The V and J ends lost 9 bases and 4 bases, in that order; junction bases with no gene match: 7. CDR3 in amino acids: CATGLAGGRSDTQYF. The DNA for the CDR3 is TGTGCCACCGGGCTAGCGGGAGGGCGGTCAGATACGCAGTATTTT.

The chain couples TRBV28 to TRBJ1-1; possible D gene TRBD1, 5 bases. CDR3 size: 12 residues. In germline, CDR1 is MDHEN, CDR2 SYDVKM. Trimming cost V 4 bases and J 4 bases, with 7 bases left between them. The CDR3 DNA follows: TGTGCCAGCAGTTCGGGGGGCACTGAAGCTTTCTTT. The encoded protein is CASSSGGTEAFF.

This chain joins TRBV7-9 and TRBJ2-3; 11 positions agree with TRBD2. J lost 5 bases, V lost 6 bases, and 10 bases had no gene match. Germline V gives CDR1 SEHNR, CDR2 FQNEAQ (reference sequence). The CDR3 contains 16 residues. Written as DNA, the CDR3 is TGTGCCAGCAGTTCCGGGACTAGCGGCACCCAAGATACGCAGTATTTT. Encoded protein: CASSSGTSGTQDTQYF.

There are a few counts of this clone. J is TRBJ2-2 and V is TRBV29-1; TRBD2 might be the D (6 bases). Trimming stripped 4 bases from V and 5 bases from J, with 17 bases between. The CDR3 has 15 amino acids. Germline V gene data show CDR1 as SQVTM and CDR2 as ANQGSEA. This CDR3 reads CSVAFSGTATGELFF. The CDR3 DNA follows: TGCAGCGTTGCCTTTTCCGGGACTGCAACCGGGGAGCTGTTTTTT.

The rearrangement uses TRBV4-1 and TRBJ1-3; a weak D match, TRBD1 (6 bases). The CDR3 sequence is 16 residues long. V was clipped by 1 base and J by 13 bases, with 23 bases between them. Germline-derived CDR1 and CDR2 are MGHRA and YSYEKL. The CDR3 here is CASSQGTTRTAQKIYF. The CDR3 nucleotides read TGCGCCAGCAGCCAAGGAACGACTCGGACAGCGCAGAAGATATATTTT.

The rearrangement joins TRBV2 to TRBJ2-7, with a possible D match to TRBD2 (7 bases). V lost 8 bases to trimming and J lost 6 bases, with 20 bases between them. Germline V CDR1 and CDR2: SNHLY, FYNNEI. The CDR3 contains 14 residues. Here the CDR3 reads CASLGGRRISEQYV. DNA for the CDR3: TGTGCCAGCTTGGGGGGGCGACGAATATCCGAGCAGTACGTC.